This section outlines one T cell receptor beta chain sequence together with its context. Germline values: CDR1 SGHDT, CDR2 YYEEEE. This CDR3 is 16 amino acids long. V was shortened by 4 bases and J by 6 bases, with 22 bases between the two germline ends. This sample is part of a study of shared clonotypes between healthy human individuals. Libraries were prepared by immunoSEQ multiplex PCR; TCRdb keeps only in-frame clonotypes and omits some of them. The table records around 700,000 clones, around 72% of them present only once. Sequenced material: memory CD4+ T cells sorted from blood. The subset is: CD45RA-negative fraction. This receptor was identified in a woman in her twenties or thirties in good health. This chain links TRBV5-6 with TRBJ2-5; the D is unclear. The CDR3 is CASSSPTGRLAQTQYF. The CDR3 DNA is TGTGCCAGCAGCAGTCCCACCGGACGGCTCGCGCAGACCCAGTACTTC.